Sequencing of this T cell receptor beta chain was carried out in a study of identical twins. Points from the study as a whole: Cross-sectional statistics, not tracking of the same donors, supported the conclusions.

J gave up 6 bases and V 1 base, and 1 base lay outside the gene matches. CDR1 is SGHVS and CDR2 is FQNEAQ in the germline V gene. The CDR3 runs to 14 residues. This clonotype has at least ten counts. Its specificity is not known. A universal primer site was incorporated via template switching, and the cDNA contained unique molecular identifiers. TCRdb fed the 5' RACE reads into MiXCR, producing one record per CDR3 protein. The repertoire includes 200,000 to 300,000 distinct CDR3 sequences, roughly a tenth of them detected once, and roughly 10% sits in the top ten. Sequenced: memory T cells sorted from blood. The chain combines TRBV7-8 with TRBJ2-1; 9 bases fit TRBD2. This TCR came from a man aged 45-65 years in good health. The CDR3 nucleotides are TGTGCCAGCAGCTTAGTGCGGGGGGGCAATGAGCAGTTCTTC. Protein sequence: CASSLVRGGNEQFF.